Listed here is a single T cell receptor beta chain. The entry originates in a study of blood T cell repertoires in COVID-19. Across the whole study: Both acute and convalescent COVID-19 samples were obtained from the United States, Italy and Spain. T cells, B-cell-depleted T cells, or PBMCs provided the cDNA or gDNA that served as material.

The V and J ends lost 3 bases and 1 base respectively, with 6 bases between them. The CDR3 loop spans 13 amino acids. Some clones are missing from TCRdb's copy, which holds only in-frame ones; the method was immunoSEQ multiplex PCR. This sample has roughly 99,000 clones, with roughly 83% found just once. Input material: peripheral blood. This receptor was identified in a human donor in a cohort sampled during active COVID-19. This rearrangement joins TRBV12-3 or TRBV12-4 to TRBJ1-1; D is unresolved. For the CDR3, the DNA is TGTGCCAGCAGTTTGTGGCAGAACACTGAAGCTTTCTTT. Translation gives CASSLWQNTEAFF.